This TCR beta chain came from a study of shared clonotypes between healthy human individuals. Study results and caveats: Sharing of clonotypes among donors was expected to vary with sequencing depth.

Germline V gene sequence: CDR1 KGHSH, CDR2 LQKENI. The CDR3 is 17 amino acids. V was cut by 1 base and J by 4 bases, with 19 bases left in between. TCRdb's copy holds only in-frame clones and misses some; the assay was immunoSEQ multiplex PCR. The sample carries 2 million to 2.5 million clones, 85% to 95% recorded once. As for this clone: What it recognizes is unknown.

Sequencing used naive CD4+ T cells from PBMCs. Stated subset: CD45RA+ positively selected. This TCR came from a young man in good health. Some clones in this sample may be carry-over from other donors' samples. The chain carries TRBV18 and TRBJ1-2; unclear D gene. The CDR3, as DNA: TGTGCCAGCTCACCACTAAGCGGACGAGCCCTTTCCTATGGCTACACCTTC. It translates to CASSPLSGRALSYGYTF.